The 14 T cell receptor beta chains presented below share a single source sample, sequenced in a study of breast tumors, draining lymph nodes, adjacent tissues. TCRdb reprocessed the multiplex PCR reads via MiXCR and lists one record per CDR3 protein. The sample lists more than 20,000 distinct CDR3 sequences, about 25% seen once, with approximately 13% in the top ten. Sequencing was done on a sample of breast tumor tissue. These receptors originate from a female donor with breast cancer. Some clones in this sample may be carry-over from other donors' samples.

Notes on this clonotype: Possible read error: a much larger clone is one base away. This rearrangement joins TRBV3-1 to TRBJ2-1; 7 bases match TRBD2. The germline CDR1 and CDR2 sequences are LGHDT and YNNKEL (reference sequence). The CDR3 consists of 15 residues. The CDR3 spells CASSQDKTSKNGQFF. In DNA, the CDR3 is TGTGCCAGCAGCCAAGATAAGACTAGCAAAAATGGGCAGTTCTTC.

This clonotype was seen ten or more times. V gene TRBV11-2 combines with J gene TRBJ2-1; unclear D gene. Germline CDR1 is SGHAT and CDR2 is FQNNGV. V was pared by 1 base and J by 4 bases, with 11 bases between. The CDR3 runs to 15 residues. CDR3 sequence (DNA): TGTGCCAGCAGCTTAGCAGGCTTCTCATACAATGAGCAGTTCTTC. This codes for CASSLAGFSYNEQFF.

This clonotype was counted at least ten times. The CDR3 region is CSASPRGAGVRDTQYF. The CDR3 bases are TGCAGTGCTAGTCCTAGAGGGGCAGGGGTGAGAGATACGCAGTATTTT. The chain is built from TRBV20-1 and TRBJ2-3; TRBD1 might be the D (6 bases). V lost 3 bases and J lost 5, with 21 bases in between. Germline CDR1 DFQATT, CDR2 SNEGSKA (reference sequence). The CDR3 contains 16 residues.

In regard to this clonotype: A much larger clone lies one base from this, so it may be a read error. The CDR3 carries no conserved terminal phenylalanine or tryptophan, so it likely arises from a read error. The chain links TRBV19 to TRBJ1-5, with TRBD1 identical over 10 bases. Germline V gene data show CDR1 as LNHDA and CDR2 as SQIVND (reference sequence). CDR3 length equals 14 residues. Losses at the gene ends were 8 bases for V and 5 bases for J; bases not matched to a gene: 6. CDR3 loop: CASVPTGGDQPQHL. In nucleotides, the CDR3 is TGTGCCAGTGTTCCGACAGGGGGCGATCAGCCCCAGCATCTT.

This clonotype was counted ten times or more. V and J are TRBV9 and TRBJ1-3, with TRBD1 matching over 7 bases. The junction had 4 bases not matched to a gene; V was cut back by 0 bases and J by 10 bases. The CDR3 covers 13 residues. Germline V gives CDR1 SGDLS, CDR2 YYNGEE. Written as DNA, the CDR3 is TGTGCCAGCAGCGTAGAACCAGGGGGAACCATATATTTT. Protein product: CASSVEPGGTIYF.

The chain recombines TRBV5-4 with TRBJ1-1; D perhaps matches TRBD1 (5 bases). There are 15 residues in the CDR3. The germline CDR1 and CDR2 sequences are SGHNT and YYREEE (reference sequence). V lost 2 bases to trimming and J lost 1 base, with 12 bases between them. The CDR3 sequence: CASSFDSQGNTEAFF. DNA of the CDR3: TGTGCCAGCAGCTTCGACAGTCAGGGGAACACTGAAGCTTTCTTT.

This clonotype is categorized as medium-sized. The CDR3 sequence is CASSLIAGLSTDTQYF. The CDR3 DNA follows: TGTGCCAGCAGCTTAATAGCGGGATTGAGCACAGATACGCAGTATTTT. V is TRBV7-8 and J is TRBJ2-3; 8 nucleotides align to TRBD2. This CDR3 region has 16 residues. Germline loops: CDR1 SGHVS, CDR2 FQNEAQ. The V and J ends lost 2 bases and 0 bases, in that order; junction bases with no gene match: 4.

Ten or more counts support this clonotype. The chain joins TRBV5-1 to TRBJ2-2; maybe TRBD2 (5 bases). V was pared by 4 bases and J by 4 bases, with 8 bases between. From germline, CDR1 is SGHRS and CDR2 YFSETQ. The CDR3 is 13 amino acids. The CDR3 DNA sequence: TGCGCCAGCAGCCCACGGGGCACCGGGGAGCTGTTTTTT. Its translation: CASSPRGTGELFF.

Only a few counts were recorded for this clonotype. This sequence may be a read error, since a much larger clone differs from it by one base. The chain joins TRBV12-3 or TRBV12-4 to TRBJ2-2, with 10 bases identical to TRBD1. The CDR3 runs 14 residues. CDR3 sequence reads: CVSSLGTGAGELFF. The DNA of the CDR3 is TGTGTCAGCAGTTTAGGGACAGGGGCCGGGGAGCTGTTTTTT.

In its sample, this clonotype was seen a few times. The V gene is TRBV24-1, the J gene TRBJ2-3, with 9 bases identical to TRBD1. From germline, CDR1 is KGHDR and CDR2 SFDVKD. The CDR3 sequence is 15 residues long. V lost 6 bases to trimming and J lost 5 bases; unmatched junction nucleotides: 8. This CDR3 is CATSSTGTGRDTQYF. As DNA, the CDR3 is TGTGCCACCAGTTCGACCGGGACAGGGAGAGATACGCAGTATTTT.

This clonotype has a count of ten or more. V is TRBV28 and J is TRBJ1-2; D unresolved. The CDR3 sequence is 13 residues long. Trimming shortened V by 10 bases and J by 7 bases, and 19 bases separated the two germline ends. CDR1 and CDR2 from the germline V gene are MDHEN and SYDVKM. CDR3 nucleotides: TGTGCCATCGGACGGGATATTGCTGGTGGCTACACCTTC. This codes for CAIGRDIAGGYTF.

With respect to this clonotype: A much larger clone lies one base from this, so it may be a read error. V gene TRBV9 combines with J gene TRBJ1-3, with 10 bases aligning to TRBD1. The CDR3 contains 20 residues. The germline gives CDR1 SGDLS, CDR2 YYNGEE. This CDR3 is CASSVGLGQGLLRSRNTIYF. In DNA form, the CDR3 reads TGTGCCAGCAGCGTAGGGCTGGGACAGGGGCTCCTCCGCTCTCGAAACACCATATATTTT.

Regarding this clonotype: This could be a read error, since a much larger clone is one nucleotide away. This chain links TRBV18 with TRBJ1-2, with D unclear. The CDR3 runs to 13 residues. The germline V gene encodes CDR1 KGHSH and CDR2 LQKENI. The germline V and J ends were trimmed by 2 bases and 3 bases, with 7 bases remaining between them. The CDR3 nucleotides read TGTGCCAGCTCACCAGACGCTTACTATGGCTACACCTTC. The encoded protein is CASSPDAYYGYTF.

This clonotype occurred a few times. The chain recombines TRBV27 with TRBJ1-4; TRBD1 matches 9 bases. CDR3 length: 17 amino acids. Losses at the gene ends were 1 base for V and 7 bases for J; bases not matched to a gene: 10. Germline CDR1 reads MNHEY; CDR2 reads SMNVEV (reference sequence). As DNA, the CDR3 is TGTGCCAGCAGTTTATACCCCCCTGGGACAGGGAGTGAAAAACTGTTTTTT. Encoded protein: CASSLYPPGTGSEKLFF.